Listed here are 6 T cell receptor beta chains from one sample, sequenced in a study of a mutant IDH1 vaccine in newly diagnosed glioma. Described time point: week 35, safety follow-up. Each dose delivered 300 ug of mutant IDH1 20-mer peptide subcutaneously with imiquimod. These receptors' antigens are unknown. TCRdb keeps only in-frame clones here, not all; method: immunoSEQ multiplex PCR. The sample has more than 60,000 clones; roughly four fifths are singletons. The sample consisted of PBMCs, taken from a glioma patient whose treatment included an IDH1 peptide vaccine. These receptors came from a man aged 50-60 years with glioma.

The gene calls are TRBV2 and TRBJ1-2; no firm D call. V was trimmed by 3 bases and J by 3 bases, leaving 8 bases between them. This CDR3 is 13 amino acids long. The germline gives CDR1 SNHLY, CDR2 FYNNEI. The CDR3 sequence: CASSDKGYYGYTF. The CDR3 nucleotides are TGTGCCAGCAGTGATAAGGGTTACTATGGCTACACCTTC.

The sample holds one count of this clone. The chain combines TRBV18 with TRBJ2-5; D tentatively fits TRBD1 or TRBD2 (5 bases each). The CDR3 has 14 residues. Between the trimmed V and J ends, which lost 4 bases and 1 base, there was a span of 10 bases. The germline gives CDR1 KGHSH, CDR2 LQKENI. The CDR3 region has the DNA TGTGCCAGCTCACGCCGGGACGGCCAAGAGACCCAGTACTTC. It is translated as CASSRRDGQETQYF.

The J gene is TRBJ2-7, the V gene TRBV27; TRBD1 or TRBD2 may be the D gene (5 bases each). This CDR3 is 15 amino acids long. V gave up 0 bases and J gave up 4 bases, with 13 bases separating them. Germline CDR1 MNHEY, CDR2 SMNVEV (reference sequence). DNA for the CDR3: TGTGCCAGCAGTTTATCGCCCGCCAGGGAGTACGAGCAGTACTTC. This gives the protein CASSLSPAREYEQYF.

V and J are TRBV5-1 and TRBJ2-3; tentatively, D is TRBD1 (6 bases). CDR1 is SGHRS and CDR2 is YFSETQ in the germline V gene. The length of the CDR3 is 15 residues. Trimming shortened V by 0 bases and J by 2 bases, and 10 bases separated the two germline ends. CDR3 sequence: CASSLEGHNTDTQYF. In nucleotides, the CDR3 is TGCGCCAGCAGCTTGGAGGGACATAACACAGATACGCAGTATTTT.

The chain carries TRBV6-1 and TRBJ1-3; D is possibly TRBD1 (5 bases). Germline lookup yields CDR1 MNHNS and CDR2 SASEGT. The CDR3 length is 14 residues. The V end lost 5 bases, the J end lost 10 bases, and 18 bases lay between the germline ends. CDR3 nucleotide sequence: TGTGCCAGCAGTCCCCCGGGACGAGTGTTTACCATATATTTT. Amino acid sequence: CASSPPGRVFTIYF.

The CDR3 sequence is CASRDPLTGNTEAFF. The CDR3 coding sequence is TGTGCCAGCAGGGACCCCCTGACAGGGAACACTGAAGCTTTCTTT. The rearrangement links TRBV25-1 to TRBJ1-1; a weak D match, TRBD1 (6 bases). CDR3 length equals 15 residues. CDR1 is MGHDK, CDR2 SYGVNS, per germline. Trimming removed 6 bases at V and 1 base at J, with 15 bases between.